These 18 T cell receptor beta chains came from one sample sequenced in a study of cytomegalovirus exposure and HLA in healthy donors. In the PCR, 60 Vbeta and 13 Jbeta primers were used. Only in-frame clones appear in the TCRdb table, and some are missing; sequencing was by immunoSEQ multiplex PCR. The sample gives about 110,000 clones, about 79% of which show up once; about 2.7% is in the top ten. The specimen was PBMCs. The source is a woman aged 18-29 years in good health and CMV-seronegative.

This clone was counted a few times. The chain is built from TRBV11-2 and TRBJ2-7; D call uncertain. The V gene's germline CDR1 is SGHAT and CDR2 FQNNGV. Between the trimmed V and J ends, which lost 1 base and 2 bases, there was a span of 6 bases. The CDR3 extends over 13 amino acids. The CDR3 protein is CASSLVGAYEQYV. The DNA for the CDR3 is TGTGCCAGCAGCTTAGTAGGAGCCTACGAGCAGTACGTC.

V gene TRBV18 combines with J gene TRBJ1-6; 8 bases are a match to TRBD1. Trimming took 5 bases from V and 8 from J; bases not matched to a gene: 8. Germline-derived CDR1 and CDR2 are KGHSH and LQKENI. The CDR3 runs to 15 residues. CDR3 amino acids: CASSSGQGNDSPLHF. The CDR3, as DNA: TGTGCCAGCTCATCTGGACAGGGTAATGATTCACCCCTCCACTTT.

The chain couples TRBV4-2 to TRBJ1-4; the D is unclear. Deletions cut 3 bases from V and 8 bases from J, with 13 bases between. The V gene's germline CDR1 is LGHNA and CDR2 YNFKEQ. The CDR3 is 14 amino acids. The chain's CDR3 is CASSHRVGREKLFF. The DNA for the CDR3 is TGTGCCAGCAGCCATCGCGTTGGGAGGGAAAAACTGTTTTTT.

This chain links TRBV9 with TRBJ1-1, with D possibly being TRBD1 (5 bases). Per the germline V gene, CDR1 is SGDLS and CDR2 is YYNGEE. The germline V and J ends were trimmed by 3 bases and 1 base, with 10 bases remaining between them. The CDR3 runs 14 residues. The CDR3 is CASSDGQGNTEAFF. The CDR3 DNA reads TGTGCCAGCAGCGATGGGCAGGGGAACACTGAAGCTTTCTTT.

In this sample, this clone turned up a few times. J is TRBJ1-4 and V is TRBV6-6; 10 bases fit TRBD1. Germline-derived CDR1 and CDR2 are MNHNY and SVGAGI (reference sequence). The junction had 9 bases not matched to a gene; V was cut back by 6 bases and J by 11 bases. The CDR3 runs to 14 residues. CDR3 amino acids: CASSYDRGRRKLFF. CDR3 bases: TGTGCCAGCAGCTATGACAGGGGGCGAAGGAAACTGTTTTTT.

The chain combines TRBV7-9 with TRBJ2-1; 8 positions agree with TRBD2. CDR1 and CDR2 from the germline V gene are SEHNR and FQNEAQ (reference sequence). The V segment lost 1 base and the J segment 3 bases; nucleotides outside the gene matches: 11. There are 18 residues in the CDR3. This chain's CDR3 is CASSLVPSGLGFYNEQFF. The DNA of the CDR3 is TGTGCCAGCAGCTTAGTTCCTAGCGGGTTGGGGTTCTACAATGAGCAGTTCTTC. The variable domain in full, completed from reference TRBV7-9 and TRBJ2-1, reads DTGVSQNPRHKITKRGQNVTFRCDPISEHNRLYWYRQTLGQGPEFLTYFQNEAQLEKSRLLSDRFSAERPKGSFSTLEIQRTEQGDSAMYLCASSLVPSGLGFYNEQFFGPGTRLTVL.

This rearrangement joins TRBV5-1 to TRBJ2-2; 7 bases are shared with TRBD2. V lost 0 bases and J lost 2; bases outside the gene matches: 4. Germline-derived CDR1 and CDR2 are SGHRS and YFSETQ. CDR3 length: 16 residues. The CDR3 DNA follows: TGCGCCAGCAGCTTGGTTGCGGGAGTAAACACCGGGGAGCTGTTTTTT. Translation: CASSLVAGVNTGELFF.

The chain uses TRBV15 and TRBJ2-3; tentatively, D is TRBD2 (5 bases). Trimming took off 1 base at V and 6 bases at J, with 11 bases between the two ends. The CDR3 runs 14 residues. In germline, CDR1 is LNHNV, CDR2 YYDKDF (reference sequence). Written as DNA, the CDR3 is TGTGCCACCAGCAGAGGCACTAGAACCGATACGCAGTATTTT. Its protein is CATSRGTRTDTQYF.

V and J are TRBV14 and TRBJ2-2; TRBD2 agrees at 10 bases. The V and J ends lost 0 bases and 4 bases, in that order; junction bases with no gene match: 2. This CDR3 has 16 residues. CDR1 and CDR2 from the germline V gene are SGHDN and FVKESK. In DNA form, the CDR3 reads TGTGCCAGCAGCCAAGACACTAGCGGGATCACCGGGGAGCTGTTTTTT. It yields the protein CASSQDTSGITGELFF.

J is TRBJ2-7 and V is TRBV6-5; 7 bases are a match to TRBD1. The CDR3 covers 15 residues. V trimming: 6 bases; J trimming: 2 bases; junction bases outside the gene matches: 10. CDR1 is MNHEY and CDR2 is SVGAGI in the germline V gene. CDR3 nucleotide sequence: TGTGCCAGCAGCGAGAACAGGGGCCACACCTACGAGCAGTACTTC. Its protein is CASSENRGHTYEQYF.

The genes are TRBV19 and TRBJ2-1; weak D call: TRBD2 (5 bases). Germline CDR1 is LNHDA and CDR2 is SQIVND (reference sequence). Trimming removed 9 bases at V and 3 bases at J, with 15 bases between. The CDR3 covers 14 residues. CDR3: CASTPGNYYNEQFF. In DNA form, the CDR3 reads TGTGCCAGCACGCCGGGGAATTACTACAATGAGCAGTTCTTC.

This clone was seen just once. The V call is TRBV11-3, the J call TRBJ2-1; 9 bases match TRBD2. CDR1 is SGHNT, CDR2 YENEEA, per germline. The CDR3 is 16 residues long. V was pared by 1 base and J by 7 bases, with 8 bases of the junction left unmatched. As DNA, the CDR3 is TGTGCCAGCAGCTTAGCCTCTAGCGGGGCTTCGAATGAGCAGTTCTTC. Translated, it gives CASSLASSGASNEQFF.

This clone was detected a few times. This sequence joins TRBV4-2 and TRBJ2-6; possibly TRBD2 for D (5 bases). V gave up 0 bases and J gave up 4 bases, with 13 bases separating them. This CDR3 contains 17 residues. The V gene's germline CDR1 is LGHNA and CDR2 YNFKEQ. CDR3 amino acids: CASSQDLRGSGANVLTF. The DNA for the CDR3 is TGTGCCAGCAGCCAAGATCTCCGAGGGAGCGGGGCCAACGTCCTGACTTTC.

The V call is TRBV7-9, the J call TRBJ2-7; D may be TRBD1 (5 bases). Germline CDR1 and CDR2: SEHNR and FQNEAQ (reference sequence). CDR3 length: 16 residues. V was cut by 2 bases and J by 2 bases, with 16 bases left in between. CDR3 nucleotides: TGTGCCAGCAGCTTACGTTCCCCCACAGGAACCTACGAGCAGTACTTC. Its protein product is CASSLRSPTGTYEQYF.

This chain links TRBV6-1 with TRBJ2-7; maybe TRBD2 (6 bases). The CDR3 runs to 15 residues. Trimming took off 8 bases at V and 0 bases at J, with 17 bases between the two ends. From germline, CDR1 is MNHNS and CDR2 SASEGT. The CDR3 protein is CASVWGGSNSYEQYF. In DNA form, the CDR3 reads TGTGCCAGCGTATGGGGAGGTTCCAACTCCTACGAGCAGTACTTC.

This CDR3 is CASSLDGFGYTF. CDR3 DNA: TGTGCCAGCAGCTTAGACGGTTTTGGCTACACCTTC. This chain joins TRBV11-3 and TRBJ1-2; D ambiguous. The CDR3 covers 12 residues. In germline, CDR1 is SGHNT, CDR2 YENEEA. Trimming removed 0 bases from V and 7 bases from J, with 6 bases in between. The full variable domain, its missing parts supplied by reference TRBV11-3 and TRBJ1-2, is EAGVVQSPRYKIIEKKQPVAFWCNPISGHNTLYWYLQNLGQGPELLIRYENEEAVDDSQLPKDRFSAERLKGVDSTLKIQPAELGDSAVYLCASSLDGFGYTFGSGTRLTVV.

This chain links TRBV5-1 with TRBJ2-2; 10 positions match TRBD1. The trim removed 2 bases at V and 9 bases at J, leaving 7 bases unmatched. Germline V gene lookup returns CDR1 SGHRS and CDR2 YFSETQ. The CDR3 length is 15 residues. CDR3 DNA: TGCGCCAGCAGCTTCGGGACAGGGGATAAGAGGGAGCTGTTTTTT. Protein sequence: CASSFGTGDKRELFF.

The V and J genes are TRBV23-1 and TRBJ2-7, with a possible D match to TRBD2 (5 bases). TRBV23-1 is treated as an ORF (open reading frame) with a function not yet certain. The CDR3 sequence is 16 residues long. Trimming shortened V by 4 bases and J by 0 bases, and 16 bases separated the two germline ends. CDR3 protein: CASSPDGLASSYEQYF. CDR3 DNA sequence: TGCGCCAGCAGTCCAGACGGACTGGCCAGCTCCTACGAGCAGTACTTC.